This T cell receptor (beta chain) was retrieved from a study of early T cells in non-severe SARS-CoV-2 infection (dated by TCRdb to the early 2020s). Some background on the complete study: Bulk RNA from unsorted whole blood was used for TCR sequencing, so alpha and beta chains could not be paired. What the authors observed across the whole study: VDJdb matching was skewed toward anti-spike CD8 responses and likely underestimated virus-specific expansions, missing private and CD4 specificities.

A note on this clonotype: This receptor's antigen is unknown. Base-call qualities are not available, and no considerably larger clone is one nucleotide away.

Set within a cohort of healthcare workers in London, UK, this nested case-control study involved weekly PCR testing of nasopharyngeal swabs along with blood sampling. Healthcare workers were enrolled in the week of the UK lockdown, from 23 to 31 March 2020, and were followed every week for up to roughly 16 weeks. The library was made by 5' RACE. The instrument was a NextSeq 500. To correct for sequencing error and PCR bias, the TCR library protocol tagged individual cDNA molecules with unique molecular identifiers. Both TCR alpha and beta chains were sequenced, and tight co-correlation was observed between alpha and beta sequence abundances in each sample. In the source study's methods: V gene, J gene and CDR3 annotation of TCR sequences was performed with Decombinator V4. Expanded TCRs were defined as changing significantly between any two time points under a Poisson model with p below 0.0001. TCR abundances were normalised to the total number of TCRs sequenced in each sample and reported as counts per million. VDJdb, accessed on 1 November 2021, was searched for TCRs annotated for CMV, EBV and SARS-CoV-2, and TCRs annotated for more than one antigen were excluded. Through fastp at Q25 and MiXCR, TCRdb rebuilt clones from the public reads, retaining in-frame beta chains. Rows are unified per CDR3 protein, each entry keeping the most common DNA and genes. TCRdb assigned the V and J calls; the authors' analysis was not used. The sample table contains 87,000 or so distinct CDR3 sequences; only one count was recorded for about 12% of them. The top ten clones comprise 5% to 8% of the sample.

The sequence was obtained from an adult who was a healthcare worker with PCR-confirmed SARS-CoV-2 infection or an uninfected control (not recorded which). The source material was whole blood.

The encoded CDR3 is CATSRVLAGGNSYNEQFF. The bases are TGTGCCACCAGCAGAGTTTTAGCGGGAGGCAACTCCTACAATGAGCAGTTCTTC. The chain is assembled from TRBV15 and TRBJ2-1; TRBD2 aligns with 10 central bases. CDR1 and CDR2 are read off the germline V gene (reference sequence) as LNHNV and YYDKDF. Spanning cysteine to phenylalanine, the CDR3 consists of 18 amino acids. Of all the DNA, just the CDR3 is kept, 54 bases in frame from base 1. Unmatched junction bases come to 6, with V trimmed by 1 base and J by 0 bases.